These 18 T cell receptor beta chains were sequenced from one sample in a study of shared clonotypes between healthy human individuals. The method was immunoSEQ multiplex PCR; TCRdb's version includes in-frame clones alone and lacks a portion of them. The data show around 600,000 clones, 85% to 95% seen once. Only CD45RO-negative cells positively selected for CCR7 counted as naive CD8 cells, so terminally differentiated effector memory CD45RA+ cells were excluded. Sequencing was performed on naive CD8+ T cells sorted from blood. The origin of the receptors is a woman in her 30s in good health.

Here the CDR3 reads CASSLYWGSYEQYF. The CDR3 DNA follows: TGTGCCAGCAGTTTATACTGGGGCTCCTACGAGCAGTACTTC. This chain connects TRBV27 to TRBJ2-7, with D unresolved. V was trimmed by 1 base and J by 0 bases, leaving 7 bases between them. The germline gives CDR1 MNHEY, CDR2 SMNVEV (reference sequence). The CDR3 sequence is 14 residues long.

J is TRBJ2-7 and V is TRBV2; 8 nucleotides align to TRBD1. Germline V gives CDR1 SNHLY, CDR2 FYNNEI. CDR3 size: 16 residues. The V and J ends lost 6 bases and 1 base, in that order; junction bases with no gene match: 11. CDR3 coding DNA: TGTGCCAGCAGCGAGAACCGGGACAGGAGATCCTACGAGCAGTACTTC. Protein product: CASSENRDRRSYEQYF.

This clone has a single count. The rearrangement uses TRBV28 and TRBJ1-5; the D gene is possibly TRBD1 (5 bases). This CDR3 region has 21 residues. Germline V lookup: CDR1 MDHEN, CDR2 SYDVKM. V shed 2 bases and J shed 1 base, with 27 bases lying between them. As DNA, the CDR3 is TGTGCCAGCAGTTTACCCCTCCCGACAGATAAGGCGCGGGTAAGCAATCAGCCCCAGCATTTT. Translating it yields CASSLPLPTDKARVSNQPQHF.

Written as DNA, the CDR3 is TGTGCCAGCAGAACCGGGGTCTCCTACGAGCAGTACTTC. It is translated as CASRTGVSYEQYF. This chain links TRBV6-1 with TRBJ2-7; D possibly corresponds to TRBD2 (5 bases). The CDR3 covers 13 residues. The V gene lost 6 bases and the J gene lost 0 bases, with 9 bases spanning the gap. Germline loops: CDR1 MNHNS, CDR2 SASEGT.

This rearrangement joins TRBV2 to TRBJ2-5, with 9 bases fitting TRBD2. V was pared by 1 base and J by 5 bases, with 11 bases of the junction left unmatched. Germline CDR1 reads SNHLY; CDR2 reads FYNNEI. The CDR3 consists of 17 residues. DNA for the CDR3: TGTGCCAGCAGTGAAGGCGGGGGGGGCACGATATTGGAGACCCAGTACTTC. As protein: CASSEGGGGTILETQYF.

The V call is TRBV19, the J call TRBJ2-7, with 11 bases that match TRBD1. Germline trimming cut 3 bases from V and 2 bases from J; bases unmatched to any gene: 3. Germline CDR1 LNHDA, CDR2 SQIVND (reference sequence). This CDR3 has 15 amino acids. The CDR3 loop is CASSIGQGATYEQYF. The DNA of the CDR3 is TGTGCCAGTAGTATCGGACAGGGGGCCACCTACGAGCAGTACTTC.

This rearrangement joins TRBV28 to TRBJ2-1; 10 bases match TRBD2. Germline V CDR1 and CDR2: MDHEN, SYDVKM. Germline trimming cut 3 bases from V and 8 bases from J; bases unmatched to any gene: 28. The CDR3 length is 22 residues. In nucleotides, the CDR3 is TGTGCCAGCAGTTTTGAGACTTGGGGGGCTAGCGGGAGACAGAACCATTATGATGAGCAGTTCTTC. The encoded protein is CASSFETWGASGRQNHYDEQFF. The full variable domain, completed using reference TRBV28 and TRBJ2-1, is DVKVTQSSRYLVKRTGEKVFLECVQDMDHENMFWYRQDPGLGLRLIYFSYDVKMKEKGDIPEGYSVSREKKERFSLILESASTNQTSMYLCASSFETWGASGRQNHYDEQFFGPGTRLTVL.

The chain carries TRBV6-6 and TRBJ1-2; TRBD1 agrees at 8 bases. Trimming at V came to 4 bases and at J to 5 bases, leaving 6 bases not matched to a gene. Germline loops: CDR1 MNHNY, CDR2 SVGAGI (reference sequence). The CDR3 is 14 residues long. The CDR3 DNA is TGTGCCAGCAGTTCCACCGGGACAGGTTATGGCTACACCTTC. Amino acid sequence: CASSSTGTGYGYTF.

This clone occurred a few times. V and J are TRBV2 and TRBJ1-3; D unclear. V lost 6 bases and J lost 3, with 6 bases in between. The CDR3 has 12 residues. The germline V gene has CDR1 SNHLY and CDR2 FYNNEI. CDR3 protein: CASRDLGNTIYF. CDR3 bases: TGTGCCAGCAGAGATCTTGGAAACACCATATATTTT.

The chain joins TRBV6-6 to TRBJ1-1, with D unresolved. The CDR3 runs to 13 residues. Germline CDR1 reads MNHNY; CDR2 reads SVGAGI (reference sequence). The V and J ends lost 2 bases and 1 base respectively, with 5 bases between them. CDR3 nucleotides: TGTGCCAGCAGTTACAACCGGAACACTGAAGCTTTCTTT. Amino acids: CASSYNRNTEAFF.

V usage is TRBV9 and J usage is TRBJ1-1, with D maybe TRBD1 (6 bases). Germline CDR1 reads SGDLS; CDR2 reads YYNGEE. CDR3 length: 14 amino acids. The germline V and J ends were trimmed by 0 bases and 1 base, with 7 bases remaining between them. CDR3 residues: CASSVGQENTEAFF. In DNA, the CDR3 is TGTGCCAGCAGCGTAGGACAGGAGAACACTGAAGCTTTCTTT.

This sequence joins TRBV11-2 and TRBJ2-7; D gene unclear. The germline V gene encodes CDR1 SGHAT and CDR2 FQNNGV. CDR3 length: 14 residues. The germline V and J ends were trimmed by 5 bases and 5 bases, with 16 bases remaining between them. CDR3 DNA: TGTGCCAGCAGCCCCAGCGTGATTGAGGACGAGCAGTACTTC. Its translation is CASSPSVIEDEQYF. Complete variable domain (other parts from reference TRBV11-2 and TRBJ2-7): EAGVAQSPRYKIIEKRQSVAFWCNPISGHATLYWYQQILGQGPKLLIQFQNNGVVDDSQLPKDRFSAERLKGVDSTLKIQPAKLEDSAVYLCASSPSVIEDEQYFGPGTRLTVT.

This sequence joins TRBV5-6 and TRBJ2-1, with 7 bases lining up with TRBD2. The CDR3 has 13 amino acids. V lost 2 bases to trimming and J lost 12 bases; unmatched junction nucleotides: 8. Germline V lookup: CDR1 SGHDT, CDR2 YYEEEE. Here the CDR3 reads CASSFSSRLAQFF. CDR3 DNA sequence: TGTGCCAGCAGCTTCTCATCCCGACTAGCGCAGTTCTTC.

The chain employs TRBV11-2 and TRBJ2-7; possible D gene TRBD1, 6 bases. The CDR3 totals 15 residues. Germline assignment: CDR1 SGHAT and CDR2 FQNNGV. The germline V and J ends were trimmed by 4 bases and 3 bases, with 16 bases remaining between them. The CDR3 reads CASSSRDTTRYEQYF. In DNA form, the CDR3 reads TGTGCCAGCAGCTCCCGGGACACAACCCGCTACGAGCAGTACTTC.

Details on this clone: Germline and junction disagree at one end, which may indicate a read error. V and J are TRBV19 and TRBJ2-1; D not resolved. CDR3 length: 12 residues. Germline values: CDR1 LNHDA, CDR2 SQIVND (reference sequence). The CDR3 here is CASSIVWNEQFF. Written as DNA, the CDR3 is TGTGCCAGTAGTATTGTCTGGAATGAGCAATTCTTC. The full variable domain, with the rest looked up from reference TRBV19 and TRBJ2-1, is DGGITQSPKYLFRKEGQNVTLSCEQNLNHDAMYWYRQDPGQGLRLIYYSQIVNDFQKGDIAEGYSVSREKKESFPLTVTSAQKNPTAFYLCASSIVWNEQFFGPGTRLTVL.

On this clone itself: The same CDR3 can be traced to other DNA sequences in this sample. The genes are TRBV28 and TRBJ2-7; D is undetermined. The V and J ends lost 5 bases and 6 bases respectively, with 14 bases between them. The CDR3 runs to 13 residues. The germline V gene has CDR1 MDHEN and CDR2 SYDVKM. The CDR3 coding sequence is TGTGCCAGCAGTCTTCTCCCCCAAGGCGAGCAGTACTTC. Translating it yields CASSLLPQGEQYF.

V gene TRBV27 combines with J gene TRBJ1-2; no definite D call. Germline assignment: CDR1 MNHEY and CDR2 SMNVEV (reference sequence). V shed 0 bases and J shed 7 bases, with 9 bases lying between them. This CDR3 comprises 13 residues. The CDR3: CASSLSLGGGYTF. The DNA of the CDR3 is TGTGCCAGCAGTTTATCGTTAGGAGGTGGCTACACCTTC.

The V gene is TRBV5-1, the J gene TRBJ2-7; 13 bases line up with TRBD2. This CDR3 comprises 15 residues. The germline gives CDR1 SGHRS, CDR2 YFSETQ. V trimming: 4 bases; J trimming: 2 bases; junction bases outside the gene matches: 3. CDR3 region: CASSLGTSGTYEQYF. CDR3 in DNA: TGCGCCAGCAGCCTAGGGACTAGCGGGACCTACGAGCAGTACTTC.